A single sample gave rise to the 4 T cell receptor beta chains below, sequenced in a study of Ad26.COV2.S vaccination and SARS-CoV-2 variants. TCRdb's table, derived via immunoSEQ multiplex PCR, lists solely in-frame clones and lacks some. The sample yields about 390,000 clones, more than 85% seen once. Treatment here: about 20 received Ad26.COV2.S at low or high dose, single or two shots; about 5 received placebo; per-sample allocation not given. On day 63 after the first injection, vaccine and placebo recipients gave samples. The material was peripheral blood, obtained in a trial of Ad26.COV2.S vaccine versus placebo. These receptors came from a person aged 18 to 59 who received the Ad26.COV2.S COVID-19 vaccine or a placebo.

This chain uses TRBV19 with TRBJ1-5; D unclear. From germline, CDR1 is LNHDA and CDR2 SQIVND (reference sequence). The CDR3 covers 15 residues. V was shortened by 6 bases and J by 0 bases, with 12 bases between the two germline ends. DNA for the CDR3: TGTGCCAGTAGATGGGCTGGAATTAGCAATCAGCCCCAGCATTTT. This sequence encodes CASRWAGISNQPQHF.

The chain links TRBV12-3 or TRBV12-4 to TRBJ1-2; D uncertain. With 4 bases removed from V and 5 bases from J, the gap between germline ends came to 8 bases. This CDR3 contains 12 residues. CDR3 sequence reads: CASSSGFYGYTF. In DNA, the CDR3 is TGTGCCAGCAGTTCGGGATTTTATGGCTACACCTTC.

This chain joins TRBV7-9 and TRBJ2-6; 7 bases agree with TRBD1. Germline V CDR1 and CDR2: SEHNR, FQNEAQ (reference sequence). Trimming removed 4 bases from V and 1 base from J; junction bases left unmatched: 10. The CDR3 is made up of 18 amino acids. The CDR3 DNA follows: TGTGCCAGCAGCTCCCCAGACAGGGTATCTTCTGGGGCCAACGTCCTGACTTTC. Translated: CASSSPDRVSSGANVLTF.

The V gene is TRBV7-9, the J gene TRBJ2-2; D is unclear. The CDR3 totals 13 residues. With 3 bases removed from V and 5 bases from J, the gap between germline ends came to 7 bases. Germline V gene lookup returns CDR1 SEHNR and CDR2 FQNEAQ (reference sequence). The CDR3 sequence is CASSLVQTGELFF. The CDR3 DNA sequence: TGTGCCAGCAGCTTGGTCCAGACCGGGGAGCTGTTTTTT.